These T cell receptor beta chains were read from a single sample in a study of beta chain features in type 1 diabetes. The repertoire was sequenced with immunoSEQ multiplex PCR; TCRdb's copy has only in-frame clones and lacks some. The table includes about 16,000 clones, 45% to 55% detected once. The sample comprised stem cell memory CD4+ T cells from blood. These receptors all stem from a woman aged 18-30 years in good health. Each CDR3 is given with its conserved first and last residue. D genes are given only for firm matches. Size is omitted from some rows. Given values are once, few, many or a class for expanded clones.

d_gene,abundance,v_gene,j_gene,CDR3nt,CDR3aa
-,-,TRBV7-3,TRBJ2-3,TGTGCCAGCAGCTTCGGGACTCCAACAGATACGCAGTATTTT,CASSFGTPTDTQYF
-,-,TRBV30,TRBJ1-3,TGTGGCTCGGGGGGAACTGGAAACACCATATATTTT,CGSGGTGNTIYF
TRBD1,-,TRBV19,TRBJ2-1,TGTGCCAGTAGTACCCTTGCCGGGACAGGGAATGAGCAGTTCTTC,CASSTLAGTGNEQFF
TRBD2,-,TRBV7-2,TRBJ2-1,TGTGCCAGCAGCTTCTCTCCAACTAGCGGGCGCCTCAATGAGCAGTTCTTC,CASSFSPTSGRLNEQFF
-,-,TRBV27,TRBJ2-2,TGTGCCAGCAGTTTATCGGCGGGGAAGGCCGGGGAGCTGTTTTTT,CASSLSAGKAGELFF
TRBD1,-,TRBV4-1,TRBJ2-5,TGCGCCAGCAGTGAACAGGGGGGTAAGACCCAGTACTTC,CASSEQGGKTQYF
-,-,TRBV5-6,TRBJ2-5,TGTGCCAGCAGCCGGCAAGAGACCCAGTACTTC,CASSRQETQYF
TRBD2,-,TRBV7-2,TRBJ2-3,TGTGCCAGCAGCTCCCAAACACGTGGACTAGCGGGAGGACGGCTGACGCAGTATTTT,CASSSQTRGLAGGRLTQYF
TRBD2,-,TRBV9,TRBJ2-1,TGTGCCAGCAGCGTTAGCGGGGTGCCGGACAATGAGCAGTTCTTC,CASSVSGVPDNEQFF
-,-,TRBV21-1,TRBJ1-2,TGTGCCAGCAGCAAACCACACAGGGGAAACTATGGCTACACCTTC,CASSKPHRGNYGYTF
-,few,TRBV14,TRBJ2-1,TGTGCCAGCAGCCAAGGCCGAGGGTGGGGTGAGCAGTTCTTC,CASSQGRGWGEQFF
-,few,TRBV2,TRBJ2-7,TGTGCCAGCAGTGAAAGACAGATTGAGTCCTACGAGCAGTACTTC,CASSERQIESYEQYF
TRBD1,few,TRBV7-2,TRBJ2-5,TGTGCCAGCAGCTTAGACCGGACAGGGGAAGAGACCCAGTACTTC,CASSLDRTGEETQYF
TRBD2,few,TRBV11-2,TRBJ2-1,TGTGCCAGCAGCCTCGGACTAGCGCCCTACAATGAGCAGTTCTTC,CASSLGLAPYNEQFF
TRBD1,-,TRBV5-1,TRBJ1-2,TGCGCCAGCAGCTCTACTCCCGAGACAGGGTATGGCTACACCTTC,CASSSTPETGYGYTF
-,-,TRBV12-5,TRBJ2-1,TGTGCTAGTGGTTTGCCAGGGGCCTCCTACAATGAGCAGTTCTTC,CASGLPGASYNEQFF
TRBD1,-,TRBV6-6,TRBJ2-7,TGTGCCAGCAGTGCTACAGGGGTAATTTCCTACGAGCAGTACTTC,CASSATGVISYEQYF
-,-,TRBV30,TRBJ1-6,TGTGCCTGGAGGGGTCAGGGAAATTCACCCCTCCACTTT,CAWRGQGNSPLHF
-,-,TRBV5-1,TRBJ2-7,TGCGCCAGCAGCCCGGGACCAGCGGGCCTCTACGAGCAGTACTTC,CASSPGPAGLYEQYF
TRBD1,-,TRBV12-5,TRBJ2-4,TGTGCTAGTGGTTTGGTACCTCTGCCTCTGGGGGACAGTTCATATGGGAGCATTCAGTACTTC,CASGLVPLPLGDSSYGSIQYF
TRBD1,-,TRBV7-9,TRBJ1-4,TGTGCCAGCAGCCCCGGGACAGGGGTTAATGAAAAACTGTTTTTT,CASSPGTGVNEKLFF
TRBD2,-,TRBV5-1,TRBJ2-7,TGCGCCAGCAGCTTGGAGGTGGTAGCGGGAGGAGGGACCTACGAGCAGTACTTC,CASSLEVVAGGGTYEQYF
-,few,TRBV19,TRBJ1-2,TGTGCCAGTCGGGCTAACTATGGCTACACCTTC,CASRANYGYTF
TRBD1,-,TRBV19,TRBJ1-1,TGTGCCAGTAGTTGGGCCGACAGGGACACTGAAGCTTTCTTT,CASSWADRDTEAFF
-,once,TRBV5-1,TRBJ1-2,TGCGCCAGCAGCTTGGGGCCGGGGGGCCGTGGCTACACCTTC,CASSLGPGGRGYTF
-,few,TRBV5-1,TRBJ1-4,TGCGCCAGCAGCGAAGACGGGGCTAATGAAAAACTGTTTTTT,CASSEDGANEKLFF